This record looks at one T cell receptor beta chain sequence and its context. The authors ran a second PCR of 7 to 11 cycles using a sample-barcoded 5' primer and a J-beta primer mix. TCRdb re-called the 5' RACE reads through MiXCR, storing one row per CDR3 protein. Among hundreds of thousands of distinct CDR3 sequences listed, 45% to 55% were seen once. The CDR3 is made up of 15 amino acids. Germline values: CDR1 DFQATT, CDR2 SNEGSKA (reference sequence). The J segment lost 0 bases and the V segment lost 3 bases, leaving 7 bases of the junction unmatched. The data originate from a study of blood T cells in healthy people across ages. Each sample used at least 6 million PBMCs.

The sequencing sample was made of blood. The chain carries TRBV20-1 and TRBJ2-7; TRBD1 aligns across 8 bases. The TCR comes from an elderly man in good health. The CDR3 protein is CSARDSGGNSYEQYF. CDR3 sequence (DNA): TGCAGTGCTAGGGACTCAGGGGGCAACTCCTACGAGCAGTACTTC.